What follows describes a single T cell receptor beta chain. The antigen is unknown. This sample was taken from a study of T cell responses to AZD1222 COVID-19 vaccine. The protocol was immunoSEQ multiplex PCR, while the TCRdb copy is restricted to in-frame clones and leaves out a portion. The sample consists of fewer than 200,000 clones, approximately 91% of them appearing once. V lost 5 bases, J lost 1 base, and 5 bases stayed unmatched. This CDR3 contains 15 residues. Germline V gene lookup returns CDR1 MNHEY and CDR2 SMNVEV (reference sequence). Study-level findings and limits: Spike-specific TCR repertoires showed rising breadth and depth after two AZD1222 doses. Donors were chiefly white British, with a greater number of females, and clonal diversity was perhaps underestimated. Repertoires were sampled only after the peak T cell response. Nearly half of spike-specific TCRs reportedly target unmutated variant regions.

The TCR comes from an adult who received the AZD1222 COVID-19 vaccine. Sequenced here: peripheral blood, sampled 28 days after the second AZD1222 dose. The chain couples TRBV27 to TRBJ2-7; 10 nucleotides align to TRBD2. The CDR3 region has the DNA TGTGCCAGCAGTCGTCTAGCGGGGGTTTCCTACGAGCAGTACTTC. Encoded protein: CASSRLAGVSYEQYF.